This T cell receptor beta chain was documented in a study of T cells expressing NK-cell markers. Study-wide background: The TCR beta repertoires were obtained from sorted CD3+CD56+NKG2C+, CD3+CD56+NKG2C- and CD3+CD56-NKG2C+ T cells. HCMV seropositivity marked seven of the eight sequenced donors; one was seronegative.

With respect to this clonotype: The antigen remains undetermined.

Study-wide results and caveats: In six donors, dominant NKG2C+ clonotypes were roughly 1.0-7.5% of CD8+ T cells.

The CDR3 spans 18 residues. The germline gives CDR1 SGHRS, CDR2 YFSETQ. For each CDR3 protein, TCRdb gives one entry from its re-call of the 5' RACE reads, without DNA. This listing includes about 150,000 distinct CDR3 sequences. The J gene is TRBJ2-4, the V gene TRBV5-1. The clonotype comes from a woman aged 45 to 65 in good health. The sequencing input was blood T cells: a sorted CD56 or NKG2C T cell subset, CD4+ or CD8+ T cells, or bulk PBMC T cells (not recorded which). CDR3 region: CASSLRPQATLAKNIQYF.